The 5 T cell receptor beta chains given below trace back to one sample, sequenced in a study of T cell responses to AZD1222 COVID-19 vaccine. TCRdb's copy holds only in-frame clones and misses some; the assay was immunoSEQ multiplex PCR. The table has over 70,000 clones, roughly 80% seen once. Sequenced here: peripheral blood, sampled 28 days after the second dose of the MenACWY control vaccine. The source is an adult who received the MenACWY meningococcal vaccine as a control.

The V call is TRBV13, the J call TRBJ2-3; D is uncertain. The V gene lost 1 base and the J gene lost 2 bases, with 7 bases spanning the gap. Germline V CDR1 and CDR2: PRHDT, FYEKMQ (reference sequence). This CDR3 region has 14 residues. The DNA for the CDR3 is TGTGCCAGCAGCTTAGCGGTAAACACAGATACGCAGTATTTT. Translation: CASSLAVNTDTQYF.

The rearrangement uses TRBV5-5 and TRBJ2-7; D not certain. Trimming left V 4 bases short and J 1 base short, with 15 bases between. Per germline, CDR1 SGHKS and CDR2 YYEKEE (reference sequence). This CDR3 has 15 amino acids. The CDR3 DNA is TGTGCCAGCAGCCCACATGCGGCCTCTTCCTACGAGCAGTACTTC. This gives the protein CASSPHAASSYEQYF.

The table lists this clone with a count of one. The chain carries TRBV12-3 or TRBV12-4 and TRBJ1-5; D not certain. V was shortened by 8 bases and J by 4 bases, with 12 bases between the two germline ends. CDR3 size: 13 residues. CDR3 in amino acids: CASSNSANQPQHF. The CDR3 DNA reads as TGTGCCAGCTCCAACAGTGCTAATCAGCCCCAGCATTTT.

The rearrangement joins TRBV5-1 to TRBJ1-6; tentative D call: TRBD1 (5 bases). Per the germline V gene, CDR1 is SGHRS and CDR2 is YFSETQ. Trimming shortened V by 0 bases and J by 9 bases, and 13 bases separated the two germline ends. The CDR3 spans 15 residues. CDR3 sequence: CASSLDTIGGSPLHF. The CDR3 bases are TGCGCCAGCAGCTTGGACACGATCGGGGGTTCACCCCTCCACTTT.

In nucleotides, the CDR3 is TGTGCCAGCAGTTACGGCCAGGGAAGGGAAGCTTTCTTT. It specifies CASSYGQGREAFF. The genes are TRBV6-5 and TRBJ1-1, with D tentatively TRBD1 (5 bases). The V gene's germline CDR1 is MNHEY and CDR2 SVGAGI. The germline V and J ends were trimmed by 2 bases and 8 bases, with 12 bases remaining between them. This CDR3 is built from 13 residues.